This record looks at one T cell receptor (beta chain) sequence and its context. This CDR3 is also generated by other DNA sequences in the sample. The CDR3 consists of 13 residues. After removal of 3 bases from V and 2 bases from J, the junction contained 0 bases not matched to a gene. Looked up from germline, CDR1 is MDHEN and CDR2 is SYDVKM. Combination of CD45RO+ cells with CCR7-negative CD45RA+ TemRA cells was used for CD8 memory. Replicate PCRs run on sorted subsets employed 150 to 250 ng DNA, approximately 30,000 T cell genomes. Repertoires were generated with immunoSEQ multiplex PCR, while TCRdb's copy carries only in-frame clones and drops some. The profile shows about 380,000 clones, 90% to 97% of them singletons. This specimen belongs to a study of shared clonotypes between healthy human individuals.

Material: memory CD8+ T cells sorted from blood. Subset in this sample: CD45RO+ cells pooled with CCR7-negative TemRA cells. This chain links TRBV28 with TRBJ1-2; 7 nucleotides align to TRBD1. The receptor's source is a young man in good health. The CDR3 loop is CASSLGQNYGYTF. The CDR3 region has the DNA TGTGCCAGCAGTTTGGGACAGAACTATGGCTACACCTTC.